These 23 T cell receptor beta chains were sequenced from one sample in a study of beta chain features in type 1 diabetes. The study, taken as a whole, reports: People with Type 1 diabetes carried modestly yet significantly shorter TCRB CDR3s in all four CD4+ subsets.

cDNA synthesis used the whole RNA isolate, giving expressed TCRB sequences. TCRdb keeps only in-frame clones here, not all; method: immunoSEQ multiplex PCR. The sample includes around 650,000 clones, over 10% of them seen just once. Their specific antigens are unknown. Sequencing input: naive CD4+ T cells from blood. The receptors were gathered from a man under 40 with type 1 diabetes.

The V call is TRBV7-9, the J call TRBJ1-3; D may be TRBD1 (6 bases). The CDR3 covers 16 residues. The germline CDR1 and CDR2 sequences are SEHNR and FQNEAQ (reference sequence). Trimming left V 1 base short and J 3 bases short, with 13 bases between. The CDR3 DNA follows: TGTGCCAGCAGCTTAGGACAGGCGCTGGGTGGAAACACCATATATTTT. It encodes CASSLGQALGGNTIYF. Together with reference TRBV7-9 and TRBJ1-3, the CDR3 gives the full variable domain: DTGVSQNPRHKITKRGQNVTFRCDPISEHNRLYWYRQTLGQGPEFLTYFQNEAQLEKSRLLSDRFSAERPKGSFSTLEIQRTEQGDSAMYLCASSLGQALGGNTIYFGEGSWLTVV.

This clone has more than one count but fewer than ten. Other DNA sequences within the sample encode an identical CDR3. The rearrangement uses TRBV7-2 and TRBJ2-5; 9 nucleotides agree with TRBD1. The germline gives CDR1 SGHTA, CDR2 FQGNSA. Germline trimming cut 3 bases from V and 5 bases from J; bases unmatched to any gene: 1. The CDR3 spans 13 residues. The CDR3 here is CASSLDRGETQYF. The CDR3 DNA reads TGTGCCAGCAGCTTGGACAGGGGCGAGACCCAGTACTTC.

This chain uses TRBV9 with TRBJ2-7; D is perhaps TRBD2 (6 bases). The CDR3 sequence is 16 residues long. CDR1 and CDR2 (germline): SGDLS, YYNGEE. V lost 1 base and J lost 5, with 19 bases in between. This CDR3 reads CASSVSFDRRGNEQYF. In DNA form, the CDR3 reads TGTGCCAGCAGCGTAAGTTTTGACCGTCGCGGGAACGAGCAGTACTTC.

This clone was seen a handful of times. This chain links TRBV30 with TRBJ2-5, with unresolved D. The CDR3 covers 12 residues. Deletions cut 0 bases from V and 4 bases from J, with 6 bases between. CDR1 GTSNPN and CDR2 SVGIG come from the germline V gene (reference sequence). CDR3 in amino acids: CAWSVQRETQYF. The CDR3 DNA is TGTGCCTGGAGTGTCCAGAGAGAGACCCAGTACTTC.

The sample holds a few counts of this clone. This chain joins TRBV2 and TRBJ1-5, with 9 bases that match TRBD1. V shed 3 bases and J 6 bases; nucleotides not matched to a gene: 6. The CDR3 consists of 15 residues. CDR1 is SNHLY, CDR2 FYNNEI, per germline. CDR3 DNA: TGTGCCAGCAGTGAGGGACAGGGTGGTGCTCAGCCCCAGCATTTT. It specifies CASSEGQGGAQPQHF.

In this sample, this clone turned up a few times. The rearrangement uses TRBV30 and TRBJ1-6; perhaps TRBD1 as D (6 bases). The V and J ends lost 3 bases and 4 bases respectively, with 13 bases between them. The length of the CDR3 is 15 residues. Germline V gene sequence: CDR1 GTSNPN, CDR2 SVGIG (reference sequence). The CDR3 sequence: CAWSTTGPYNSPLHF. CDR3 sequence (DNA): TGTGCCTGGAGCACAACAGGGCCGTATAATTCACCCCTCCACTTT.

CDR3 sequence: CASSPQGDEQFF. CDR3 in DNA: TGTGCCAGCAGCCCCCAGGGGGATGAGCAGTTCTTC. The chain employs TRBV6-5 and TRBJ2-1; 7 positions agree with TRBD1. Trimming removed 6 bases from V and 8 bases from J; junction bases left unmatched: 4. Germline V lookup: CDR1 MNHEY, CDR2 SVGAGI. CDR3 size: 12 residues.

A few counts support this clone. This sequence joins TRBV9 and TRBJ1-5, with no clear D. Per the germline V gene, CDR1 is SGDLS and CDR2 is YYNGEE. Trimming cost V 3 bases and J 7 bases, with 14 bases left between them. The CDR3 length is 14 residues. In DNA, the CDR3 is TGTGCCAGCAGCGAGTCGGGGAATGGGCAGCCCCAGCATTTT. Translating it yields CASSESGNGQPQHF.

This clone appeared a single time. This chain joins TRBV28 and TRBJ2-3; 7 nucleotides line up with TRBD2. CDR3 length equals 16 residues. The V gene's germline CDR1 is MDHEN and CDR2 SYDVKM. With V trimmed by 4 bases and J by 2 bases, 9 bases remained unmatched. The CDR3: CASSSPGLTDTDTQYF. The CDR3 nucleotides are TGTGCCAGCAGTTCACCGGGACTAACAGACACAGATACGCAGTATTTT.

This clone was observed at least ten times. The rearrangement links TRBV15 to TRBJ2-1; D unresolved. The germline V gene has CDR1 LNHNV and CDR2 YYDKDF (reference sequence). V was trimmed by 3 bases and J by 8 bases, leaving 11 bases between them. This CDR3 is built from 13 residues. In DNA form, the CDR3 reads TGTGCCACCAGCAGCCCATTCGAGGATGAGCAGTTCTTC. It codes for CATSSPFEDEQFF. The full variable domain, its missing parts supplied by reference TRBV15 and TRBJ2-1, is DAMVIQNPRYQVTQFGKPVTLSCSQTLNHNVMYWYQQKSSQAPKLLFHYYDKDFNNEADTPDNFQSRRPNTSFCFLDIRSPGLGDTAMYLCATSSPFEDEQFFGPGTRLTVL.

This clone has just a few counts. Additional DNA sequences in this sample encode the identical CDR3. This chain links TRBV5-1 with TRBJ2-7; possible D gene TRBD1, 6 bases. The germline CDR1 and CDR2 sequences are SGHRS and YFSETQ. V gave up 7 bases and J gave up 6 bases, with 11 bases separating them. This CDR3 is built from 11 residues. CDR3 sequence (DNA): TGCGCCAGCCACTCAGGGGCCGAGCAGTACTTC. As protein: CASHSGAEQYF.

The chain employs TRBV4-3 and TRBJ2-2; D remains ambiguous. Trimming removed 4 bases at V and 7 bases at J, with 19 bases between. There are 16 residues in the CDR3. CDR1 LGHNA and CDR2 YSLEER come from the germline V gene. The CDR3 spells CASSPIGRGYSGELFF. The CDR3 DNA is TGCGCCAGCAGCCCGATTGGACGTGGGTACAGCGGGGAGCTGTTTTTT.

The chain carries TRBV7-9 and TRBJ2-3, with D possibly being TRBD1 (6 bases). Germline CDR1 and CDR2: SEHNR and FQNEAQ (reference sequence). The CDR3 is made up of 15 amino acids. V lost 3 bases to trimming and J lost 0 bases, with 10 bases between them. CDR3 residues: CASSFSQGSTDTQYF. CDR3 sequence (DNA): TGTGCCAGCAGCTTCTCCCAGGGGAGCACAGATACGCAGTATTTT. Together with reference TRBV7-9 and TRBJ2-3, the CDR3 gives the full variable domain: DTGVSQNPRHKITKRGQNVTFRCDPISEHNRLYWYRQTLGQGPEFLTYFQNEAQLEKSRLLSDRFSAERPKGSFSTLEIQRTEQGDSAMYLCASSFSQGSTDTQYFGPGTRLTVL.

The chain joins TRBV10-3 to TRBJ2-2; TRBD1 matches 7 bases. The CDR3 consists of 17 residues. The junction had 11 bases not matched to a gene; V was cut back by 2 bases and J by 5 bases. Looked up from germline, CDR1 is ENHRY and CDR2 is SYGVKD. The CDR3 protein is CAISEGAPGGRTGELFF. Here the CDR3 DNA reads TGTGCCATCAGTGAGGGAGCCCCAGGGGGAAGGACCGGGGAGCTGTTTTTT.

A few counts support this clone. The V and J genes are TRBV7-9 and TRBJ1-1; TRBD1 agrees at 7 bases. The V gene's germline CDR1 is SEHNR and CDR2 FQNEAQ (reference sequence). The CDR3 consists of 15 residues. V shed 4 bases and J 6 bases; nucleotides not matched to a gene: 11. CDR3 residues: CASSWGQIVGSEAFF. CDR3 DNA: TGTGCCAGCAGCTGGGGACAGATCGTAGGGTCTGAAGCTTTCTTT. The full variable domain, rest sourced from reference TRBV7-9 and TRBJ1-1, is DTGVSQNPRHKITKRGQNVTFRCDPISEHNRLYWYRQTLGQGPEFLTYFQNEAQLEKSRLLSDRFSAERPKGSFSTLEIQRTEQGDSAMYLCASSWGQIVGSEAFFGQGTRLTVV.

The chain recombines TRBV28 with TRBJ1-5; D call uncertain. CDR3 size: 11 residues. Germline CDR1 and CDR2: MDHEN and SYDVKM. The V end lost 7 bases, the J end lost 11 bases, and 12 bases lay between the germline ends. CDR3 coding DNA: TGTGCCAGCAAGCTAGGTGAGGCCCAGCATTTT. Its translation: CASKLGEAQHF.

This clone occurred once. This chain links TRBV6-5 with TRBJ1-4, with D uncertain. Trimming removed 5 bases from V and 0 bases from J, with 10 bases in between. The CDR3 is 15 residues long. Germline lookup yields CDR1 MNHEY and CDR2 SVGAGI. The CDR3 sequence is CASSAAGATNEKLFF. The CDR3 DNA follows: TGTGCCAGCAGTGCCGCTGGTGCAACTAATGAAAAACTGTTTTTT.

This clone occurred a few times. This chain joins TRBV7-2 and TRBJ2-5; D is possibly TRBD1 (5 bases). Per the germline V gene, CDR1 is SGHTA and CDR2 is FQGNSA. The V end lost 2 bases, the J end lost 4 bases, and 8 bases lay between the germline ends. This CDR3 has 13 amino acids. The CDR3 DNA reads as TGTGCCAGCAGCTTAACTACAGGAGAGACCCAGTACTTC. It specifies CASSLTTGETQYF. The complete variable domain, with remaining parts taken from reference TRBV7-2 and TRBJ2-5, reads GAGVSQSPSNKVTEKGKDVELRCDPISGHTALYWYRQSLGQGLEFLIYFQGNSAPDKSGLPSDRFSAERTGGSVSTLTIQRTQQEDSAVYLCASSLTTGETQYFGPGTRLLVL.

The chain combines TRBV5-4 with TRBJ2-4; D ambiguous. Germline V CDR1 and CDR2: SGHNT, YYREEE (reference sequence). This CDR3 comprises 14 residues. The germline V and J ends were trimmed by 3 bases and 1 base, with 8 bases remaining between them. CDR3: CASSSIGAKNIQYF. The CDR3 nucleotides are TGTGCCAGCAGCTCTATAGGGGCCAAAAACATTCAGTACTTC.

The chain has TRBV28 and TRBJ2-7; D gene unclear. CDR3 size: 13 residues. Trimming cost V 6 bases and J 0 bases, with 9 bases left between them. Germline-derived CDR1 and CDR2 are MDHEN and SYDVKM. Written as DNA, the CDR3 is TGTGCCAGCAGGCTACGGTCCTCCTACGAGCAGTACTTC. Amino acids: CASRLRSSYEQYF.

This clone showed up just a few times. The genes are TRBV2 and TRBJ1-1, with a weak D call TRBD1 (5 bases). Germline assignment: CDR1 SNHLY and CDR2 FYNNEI. Deletions cut 5 bases from V and 5 bases from J, with 12 bases between. The CDR3 extends over 13 amino acids. CDR3 DNA sequence: TGTGCCAGCAGTAGGCGGGGGGATACTGAAGCTTTCTTT. Residues: CASSRRGDTEAFF.

J is TRBJ2-3 and V is TRBV4-3, with D possibly being TRBD1 (5 bases). CDR1 LGHNA and CDR2 YSLEER come from the germline V gene. This CDR3 comprises 13 residues. The germline V and J ends were trimmed by 0 bases and 5 bases, with 6 bases remaining between them. CDR3 region: CASSQDDRDTQYF. The CDR3 nucleotides are TGCGCCAGCAGCCAAGATGACAGAGATACGCAGTATTTT.

This rearrangement joins TRBV13 to TRBJ2-7; a possible D gene is TRBD2 (7 bases). The V gene's germline CDR1 is PRHDT and CDR2 FYEKMQ (reference sequence). This CDR3 comprises 14 residues. V was clipped by 3 bases and J by 5 bases, with 14 bases between them. The CDR3 loop reads CASSFPQGRDEQYF. CDR3 DNA sequence: TGTGCCAGCAGCTTTCCTCAGGGGAGGGACGAGCAGTACTTC.